These 7 T cell receptor beta chains share one sample of origin, sequenced in a study of neoadjuvant anti-PD-1 for oral cavity cancer. Some clones are missing from TCRdb's copy, which holds only in-frame ones; the method was immunoSEQ multiplex PCR. In the table there are more than 50,000 clones, around 85% of which are singletons. The sample in question was PBMCs, obtained before nivolumab (anti-PD-1) treatment. The receptors were sampled from a person aged 35 to 85 with oral cavity squamous cell carcinoma.

V gene TRBV28 combines with J gene TRBJ1-6, with D unresolved. The germline V and J ends were trimmed by 3 bases and 15 bases, with 12 bases remaining between them. Germline V gene sequence: CDR1 MDHEN, CDR2 SYDVKM. This CDR3 contains 12 residues. CDR3 in amino acids: CASSFQQTLLHF. DNA for the CDR3: TGTGCCAGCAGTTTCCAACAGACTCTCCTCCACTTT. Combining the CDR3 with reference TRBV28 and TRBJ1-6 gives the whole variable domain DVKVTQSSRYLVKRTGEKVFLECVQDMDHENMFWYRQDPGLGLRLIYFSYDVKMKEKGDIPEGYSVSREKKERFSLILESASTNQTSMYLCASSFQQTLLHFGNGTRLTVT.

The V and J genes are TRBV11-2 and TRBJ1-2; 7 bases line up with TRBD1. With V trimmed by 5 bases and J by 9 bases, 12 bases remained unmatched. CDR1 SGHAT and CDR2 FQNNGV come from the germline V gene. This CDR3 has 14 residues. The CDR3 region is CASSADRERGSYTF. The CDR3 DNA follows: TGTGCCAGCAGCGCAGACAGGGAGCGGGGAAGCTACACCTTC. The whole variable domain, remainder taken from reference TRBV11-2 and TRBJ1-2, is EAGVAQSPRYKIIEKRQSVAFWCNPISGHATLYWYQQILGQGPKLLIQFQNNGVVDDSQLPKDRFSAERLKGVDSTLKIQPAKLEDSAVYLCASSADRERGSYTFGSGTRLTVV.

The V and J genes are TRBV7-6 and TRBJ1-4, with D possibly TRBD1 on 5 matching bases. The CDR3 sequence is 14 residues long. The V end lost 1 base, the J end lost 4 bases, and 7 bases lay between the germline ends. Germline values: CDR1 SGHVS, CDR2 FNYEAQ. The CDR3 protein is CASSLGQHNEKLFF. CDR3 nucleotide sequence: TGTGCCAGCAGCTTAGGACAGCATAATGAAAAACTGTTTTTT.

The chain has TRBV11-3 and TRBJ2-1, with a weak D call TRBD2 (6 bases). V lost 6 bases to trimming and J lost 4 bases, with 16 bases between them. The CDR3 is 15 residues long. The germline gives CDR1 SGHNT, CDR2 YENEEA. CDR3 in amino acids: CASSTRRGGYNEQFF. In DNA, the CDR3 is TGTGCCAGCAGTACCCGAAGGGGAGGTTACAATGAGCAGTTCTTC.

The chain recombines TRBV5-3 with TRBJ1-1; D is ambiguous. TRBV5-3 is an ORF, with its function uncertain. The CDR3 is 15 amino acids. V was clipped by 0 bases and J by 0 bases, with 9 bases between them. The CDR3, as DNA: TGTGCCAGAAGCTTGGGACGGCCGATGAACACTGAAGCTTTCTTT. This codes for CARSLGRPMNTEAFF.

In DNA, the CDR3 is TGTGCCAGCAGGGCCGGTTTCGAGGTGGGTGAAGCTTTCTTT. Amino acids: CASRAGFEVGEAFF. The gene calls are TRBV28 and TRBJ1-1, with no clear D. The V end was cut by 6 bases, the J end by 7 bases, with 18 bases between. The CDR3 covers 14 residues. Germline CDR1 reads MDHEN; CDR2 reads SYDVKM.

V and J are TRBV19 and TRBJ1-5; D might be TRBD1 (5 bases). The CDR3 is 17 amino acids. Between the trimmed V and J ends, which lost 4 bases and 2 bases, there was a span of 18 bases. Germline values: CDR1 LNHDA, CDR2 SQIVND (reference sequence). CDR3 in amino acids: CASSKRGGAGGNQPQHF. The CDR3, as DNA: TGTGCCAGTAGTAAGAGGGGTGGGGCTGGCGGCAATCAGCCCCAGCATTTT.